The next 15 T cell receptor beta chains were all read from a single sample in a study of control samples from healthy donors and cancer patients. Sequencing was performed with immunoSEQ multiplex PCR; in TCRdb, only in-frame clones are kept and a portion is missing. The sample contains about 130,000 clones, over 75% of which appear only once. Sequenced material: blood. These receptors all stem from a man over 45 in good health.

The chain employs TRBV12-3 or TRBV12-4 and TRBJ1-1; possible D gene TRBD1, 5 bases. This CDR3 is 13 amino acids long. V lost 7 bases and J 1 base, leaving 10 bases between the germline ends. The CDR3 is CASTKQANTEAFF. CDR3 nucleotides: TGTGCCAGCACCAAACAGGCGAACACTGAAGCTTTCTTT.

V usage is TRBV29-1 and J usage is TRBJ1-2; 12 positions match TRBD1. Germline CDR1 SQVTM, CDR2 ANQGSEA. The ends lost 4 bases at V and 5 bases at J; junction bases unmatched: 2. The CDR3 has 13 residues. The CDR3 bases are TGCAGCGTTGGGGACAGGGGGCGTTATGGCTACACCTTC. Amino acids: CSVGDRGRYGYTF.

The V gene is TRBV5-4, the J gene TRBJ1-1, with a possible D match to TRBD1 (6 bases). Germline CDR1 SGHNT, CDR2 YYREEE (reference sequence). CDR3 length equals 14 residues. V gave up 4 bases and J gave up 6 bases, with 16 bases separating them. Here the CDR3 DNA reads TGTGCCAGCAGCAGCACAGGGCTTTCGGCTGAAGCTTTCTTT. Protein: CASSSTGLSAEAFF.

V usage is TRBV4-1 and J usage is TRBJ2-7; D is undetermined. Germline V gives CDR1 MGHRA, CDR2 YSYEKL. The CDR3 covers 14 residues. The germline V and J ends were trimmed by 0 bases and 2 bases, with 8 bases remaining between them. The CDR3 DNA sequence: TGCGCCAGCAGCCAAGACGTCAGACCCTACGAGCAGTACTTC. It codes for CASSQDVRPYEQYF.

This clone was observed a single time. The chain couples TRBV10-3 to TRBJ1-4; weak D call: TRBD1 (5 bases). The CDR3 length is 12 residues. Trimming cost V 8 bases and J 8 bases, with 12 bases left between them. The germline V gene encodes CDR1 ENHRY and CDR2 SYGVKD. CDR3 coding DNA: TGTGCCATCGGGGGATGGGGGGAAAAACTGTTTTTT. It specifies CAIGGWGEKLFF.

The rearrangement joins TRBV11-2 to TRBJ2-5; D is unclear. The CDR3 is made up of 12 amino acids. Germline CDR1 reads SGHAT; CDR2 reads FQNNGV. V lost 5 bases and J 5 bases, leaving 9 bases between the germline ends. CDR3 DNA sequence: TGTGCCAGCAGCCCCTCCGGGGAGACCCAGTACTTC. Translation: CASSPSGETQYF.

The chain employs TRBV23-1 and TRBJ1-5, with D uncertain. TRBV23-1 is labeled an ORF, and its function is uncertain. The CDR3 length is 14 residues. V lost 0 bases to trimming and J lost 5 bases, with 8 bases between them. The CDR3 loop reads CASSQSPGYQPQHF. In DNA, the CDR3 is TGCGCCAGCAGTCAATCGCCAGGATATCAGCCCCAGCATTTT.

The rearrangement joins TRBV28 to TRBJ2-1; D remains ambiguous. Per the germline V gene, CDR1 is MDHEN and CDR2 is SYDVKM. The CDR3 runs 13 residues. V shed 9 bases and J shed 9 bases, with 18 bases lying between them. The CDR3 nucleotides read TGTGCCAGTTCCAGTGGGCTAGTTTTTGAGCAGTTCTTC. Protein: CASSSGLVFEQFF.

The rearrangement uses TRBV27 and TRBJ1-5; D is uncertain. The V and J ends lost 2 bases and 5 bases respectively, with 10 bases between them. The CDR3 totals 14 residues. Germline loops: CDR1 MNHEY, CDR2 SMNVEV (reference sequence). In DNA form, the CDR3 reads TGTGCCAGCAGTTTAGGGGAAGGCTATCAGCCCCAGCATTTT. Translating it yields CASSLGEGYQPQHF.

The rearrangement joins TRBV11-2 to TRBJ1-5, with D maybe TRBD1 (5 bases). Trimming took off 5 bases at V and 1 base at J, with 6 bases between the two ends. Germline V gene sequence: CDR1 SGHAT, CDR2 FQNNGV. The CDR3 length is 13 residues. CDR3 DNA sequence: TGTGCCAGCAGCCGGGACAGCAATCAGCCCCAGCATTTT. This translates into CASSRDSNQPQHF.

This clone has only one observation. V and J are TRBV24-1 and TRBJ1-2; 7 positions match TRBD1. The CDR3 contains 14 residues. V shed 4 bases, J shed 3 bases, and the junction held 4 bases outside the gene matches. CDR1 and CDR2 from the germline V gene are KGHDR and SFDVKD. The CDR3 loop is CATSDTGTDYGYTF. CDR3 nucleotides: TGTGCCACCAGTGACACCGGGACAGACTATGGCTACACCTTC.

The chain recombines TRBV10-3 with TRBJ2-5, with 10 nucleotides matching TRBD1. V was pared by 4 bases and J by 7 bases, with 3 bases of the junction left unmatched. The germline CDR1 and CDR2 sequences are ENHRY and SYGVKD. The CDR3 totals 13 residues. In DNA, the CDR3 is TGTGCCATCAGTGGAGACAGGGGGCGGACCCAGTACTTC. It is translated as CAISGDRGRTQYF.

The J gene is TRBJ1-3, the V gene TRBV3-1 (or the pseudogene TRBV3-2), with a possible D match to TRBD1 (5 bases). The CDR3 extends over 17 amino acids. V was trimmed by 4 bases and J by 3 bases, leaving 19 bases between them. Germline loops: CDR1 LGHDT, CDR2 YNNKEL (reference sequence). The CDR3 reads CASSPHMDTASGNTIYF. The CDR3 nucleotides are TGTGCCAGCAGCCCACACATGGACACAGCAAGTGGAAACACCATATATTTT.

The chain combines TRBV12-5 with TRBJ2-3, with 9 bases aligning to TRBD2. The germline V gene encodes CDR1 LGHNT and CDR2 FRNRAP. The CDR3 extends over 15 amino acids. J was trimmed by 5 bases and V by 0 bases; bases with no gene match: 3. The CDR3: CASGLVRGGRDTQYF. CDR3 sequence (DNA): TGTGCTAGTGGTTTGGTGCGGGGGGGCCGAGATACGCAGTATTTT.

CDR3 in amino acids: CASSLAGAPIPPGELFF. CDR3 coding DNA: TGCGCCAGCAGTCTAGCGGGGGCGCCTATTCCCCCCGGGGAGCTGTTTTTT. The rearrangement joins TRBV4-1 to TRBJ2-2; 10 bases line up with TRBD2. Germline V lookup: CDR1 MGHRA, CDR2 YSYEKL. There are 17 residues in the CDR3. Trimming took 6 bases from V and 6 from J; bases not matched to a gene: 13.